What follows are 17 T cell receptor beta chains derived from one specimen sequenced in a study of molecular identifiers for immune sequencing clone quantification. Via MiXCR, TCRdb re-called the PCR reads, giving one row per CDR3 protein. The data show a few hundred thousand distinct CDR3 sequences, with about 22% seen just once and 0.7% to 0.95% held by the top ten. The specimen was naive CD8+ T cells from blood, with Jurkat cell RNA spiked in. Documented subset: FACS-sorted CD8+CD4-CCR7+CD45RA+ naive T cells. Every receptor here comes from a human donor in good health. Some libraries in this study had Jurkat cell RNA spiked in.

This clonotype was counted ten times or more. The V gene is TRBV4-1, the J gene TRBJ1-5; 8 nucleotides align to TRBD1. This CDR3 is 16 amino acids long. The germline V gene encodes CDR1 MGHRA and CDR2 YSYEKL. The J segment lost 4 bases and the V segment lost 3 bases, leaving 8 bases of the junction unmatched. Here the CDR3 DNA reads TGCGCCAGCAGCCAGGGAGGGACAGGCATAAATCAGCCCCAGCATTTT. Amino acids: CASSQGGTGINQPQHF.

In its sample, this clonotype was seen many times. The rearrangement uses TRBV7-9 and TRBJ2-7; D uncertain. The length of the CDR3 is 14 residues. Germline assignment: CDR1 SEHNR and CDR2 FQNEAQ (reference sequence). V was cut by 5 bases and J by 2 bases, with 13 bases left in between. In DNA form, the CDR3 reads TGTGCCAGCAGCCTAGGGTACGGAGCCTACGAGCAGTACTTC. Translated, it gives CASSLGYGAYEQYF.

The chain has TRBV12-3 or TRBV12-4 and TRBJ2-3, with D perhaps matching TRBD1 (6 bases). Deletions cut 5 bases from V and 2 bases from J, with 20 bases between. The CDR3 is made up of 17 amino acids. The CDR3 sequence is CASSPPPGTPTTDTQYF. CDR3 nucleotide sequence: TGTGCCAGCAGTCCCCCTCCCGGGACACCTACCACAGATACGCAGTATTTT.

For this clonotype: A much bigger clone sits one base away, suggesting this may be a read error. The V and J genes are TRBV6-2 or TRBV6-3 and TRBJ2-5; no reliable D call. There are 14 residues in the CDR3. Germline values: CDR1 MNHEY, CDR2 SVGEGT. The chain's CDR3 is CASSYLPAKETQCF. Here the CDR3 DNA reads TGTGCCAGCAGTTACTTGCCAGCAAAAGAGACCCAGTGCTTC.

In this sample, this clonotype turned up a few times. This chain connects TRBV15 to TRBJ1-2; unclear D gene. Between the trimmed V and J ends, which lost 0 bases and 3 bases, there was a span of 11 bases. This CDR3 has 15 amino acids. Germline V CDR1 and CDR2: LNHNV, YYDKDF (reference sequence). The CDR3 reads CATSRDRSKDYGYTF. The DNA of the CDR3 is TGTGCCACCAGCAGAGATAGGTCGAAAGACTATGGCTACACCTTC. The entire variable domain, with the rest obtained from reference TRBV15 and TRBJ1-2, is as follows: DAMVIQNPRYQVTQFGKPVTLSCSQTLNHNVMYWYQQKSSQAPKLLFHYYDKDFNNEADTPDNFQSRRPNTSFCFLDIRSPGLGDTAMYLCATSRDRSKDYGYTFGSGTRLTVV.

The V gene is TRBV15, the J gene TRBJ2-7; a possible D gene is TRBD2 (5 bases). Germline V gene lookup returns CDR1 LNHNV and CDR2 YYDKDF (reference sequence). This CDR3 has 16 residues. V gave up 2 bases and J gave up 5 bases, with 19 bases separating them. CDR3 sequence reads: CATSRRRDSGSNEQYF. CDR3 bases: TGTGCCACCAGCAGACGCCGGGATTCGGGAAGCAACGAGCAGTACTTC.

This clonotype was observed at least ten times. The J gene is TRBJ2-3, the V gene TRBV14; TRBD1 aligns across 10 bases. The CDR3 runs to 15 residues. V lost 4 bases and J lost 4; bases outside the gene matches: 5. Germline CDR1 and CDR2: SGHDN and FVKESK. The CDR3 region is CASSRGQGLADTQYF. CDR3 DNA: TGTGCCAGCAGCCGGGGACAGGGGCTCGCAGATACGCAGTATTTT. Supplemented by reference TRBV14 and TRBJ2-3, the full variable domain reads EAGVTQFPSHSVIEKGQTVTLRCDPISGHDNLYWYRRVMGKEIKFLLHFVKESKQDESGMPNNRFLAERTGGTYSTLKVQPAELEDSGVYFCASSRGQGLADTQYFGPGTRLTVL.

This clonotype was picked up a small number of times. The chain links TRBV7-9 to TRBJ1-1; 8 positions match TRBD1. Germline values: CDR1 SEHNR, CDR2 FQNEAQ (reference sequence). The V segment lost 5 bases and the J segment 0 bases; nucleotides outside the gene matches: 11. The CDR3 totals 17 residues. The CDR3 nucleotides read TGTGCCAGCAGCCCGATCGGACAGGGAATAATGAACACTGAAGCTTTCTTT. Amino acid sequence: CASSPIGQGIMNTEAFF.

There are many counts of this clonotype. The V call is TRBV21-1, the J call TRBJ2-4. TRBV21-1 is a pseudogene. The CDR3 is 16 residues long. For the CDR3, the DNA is TGTGCCAGCAGCCTACATCAAAAGATAGCCAAAAACATTCAGTACTTC. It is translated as CASSLHQKIAKNIQYF.

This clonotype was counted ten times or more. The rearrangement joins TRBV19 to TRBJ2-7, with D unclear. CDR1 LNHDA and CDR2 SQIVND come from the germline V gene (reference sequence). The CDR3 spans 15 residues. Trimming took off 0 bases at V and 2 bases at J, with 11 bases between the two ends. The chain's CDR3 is CASSIDLTWAYEQYF. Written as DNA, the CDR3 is TGTGCCAGTAGTATAGACTTGACGTGGGCCTACGAGCAGTACTTC.

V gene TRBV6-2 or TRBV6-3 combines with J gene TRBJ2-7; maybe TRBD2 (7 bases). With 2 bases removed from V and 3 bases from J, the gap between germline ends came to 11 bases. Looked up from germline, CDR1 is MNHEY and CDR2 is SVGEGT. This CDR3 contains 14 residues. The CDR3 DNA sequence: TGTGCCAGCAGTTACGGGGGGGCCTACTACGAGCAGTACTTC. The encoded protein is CASSYGGAYYEQYF.

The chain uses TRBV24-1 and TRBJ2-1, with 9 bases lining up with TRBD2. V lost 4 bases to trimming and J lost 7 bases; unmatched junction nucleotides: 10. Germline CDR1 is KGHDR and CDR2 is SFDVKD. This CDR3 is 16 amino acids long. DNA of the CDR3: TGTGCCACCAGTGACTGGACTAGCGAGATTGGTAATGAGCAGTTCTTC. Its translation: CATSDWTSEIGNEQFF.

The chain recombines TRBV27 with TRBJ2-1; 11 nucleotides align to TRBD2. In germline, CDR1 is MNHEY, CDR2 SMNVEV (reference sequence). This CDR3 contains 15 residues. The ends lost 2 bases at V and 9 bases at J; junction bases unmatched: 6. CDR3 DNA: TGTGCCAGCAGTTTAAGTAGCGGGGGGGGGGCTGAGCAGTTCTTC. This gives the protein CASSLSSGGGAEQFF.

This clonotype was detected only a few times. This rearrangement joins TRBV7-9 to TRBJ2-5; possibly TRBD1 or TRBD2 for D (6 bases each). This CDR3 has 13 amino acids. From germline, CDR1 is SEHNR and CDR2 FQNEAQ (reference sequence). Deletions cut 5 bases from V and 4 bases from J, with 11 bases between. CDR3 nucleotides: TGTGCCAGCAGCCCGGGGGCTTTAGAGACCCAGTACTTC. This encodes CASSPGALETQYF.

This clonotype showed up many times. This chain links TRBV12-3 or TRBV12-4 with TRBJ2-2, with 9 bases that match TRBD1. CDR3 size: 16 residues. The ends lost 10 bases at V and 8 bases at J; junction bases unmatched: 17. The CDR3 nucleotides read TGTGCCATTAAAAGGGGACCGGGACAGGGATCGGGGGAGCTGTTTTTT. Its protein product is CAIKRGPGQGSGELFF.

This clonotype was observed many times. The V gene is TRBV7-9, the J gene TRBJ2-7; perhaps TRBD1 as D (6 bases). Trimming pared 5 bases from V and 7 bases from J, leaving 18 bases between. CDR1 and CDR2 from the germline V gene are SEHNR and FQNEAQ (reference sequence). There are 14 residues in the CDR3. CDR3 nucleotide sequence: TGTGCCAGCAGCCAAGCACAGGGATTAGGGGAGCAGTACTTC. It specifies CASSQAQGLGEQYF.

CDR3 DNA sequence: TGTGCCAGTAGCCCCGGGATCAATGAGCAGTTCTTC. As protein: CASSPGINEQFF. The chain has TRBV7-3 and TRBJ2-1, with TRBD2 as a possible D gene (5 bases). V gave up 9 bases and J gave up 6 bases, with 12 bases separating them. The CDR3 runs to 12 residues. CDR1 is SGHTA, CDR2 FQGTGA, per germline.